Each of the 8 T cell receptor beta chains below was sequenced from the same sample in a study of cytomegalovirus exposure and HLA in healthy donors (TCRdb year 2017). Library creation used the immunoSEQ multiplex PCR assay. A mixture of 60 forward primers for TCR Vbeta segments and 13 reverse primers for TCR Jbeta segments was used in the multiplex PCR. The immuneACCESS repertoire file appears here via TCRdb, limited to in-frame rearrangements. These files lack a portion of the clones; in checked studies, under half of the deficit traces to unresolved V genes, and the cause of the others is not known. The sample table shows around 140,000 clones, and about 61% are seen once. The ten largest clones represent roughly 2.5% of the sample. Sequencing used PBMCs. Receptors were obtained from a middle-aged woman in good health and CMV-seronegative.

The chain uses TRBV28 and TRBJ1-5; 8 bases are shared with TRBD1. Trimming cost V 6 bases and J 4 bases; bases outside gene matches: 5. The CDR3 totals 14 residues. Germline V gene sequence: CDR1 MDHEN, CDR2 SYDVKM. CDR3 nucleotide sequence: TGTGCCAGCAGCGGACAGGGCGGTAATCAGCCCCAGCATTTT. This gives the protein CASSGQGGNQPQHF.

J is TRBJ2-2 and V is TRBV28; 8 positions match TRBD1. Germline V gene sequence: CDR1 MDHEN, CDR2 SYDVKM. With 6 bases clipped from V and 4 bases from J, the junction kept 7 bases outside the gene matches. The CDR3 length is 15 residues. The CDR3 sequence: CASSGQGFFTGELFF. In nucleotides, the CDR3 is TGTGCCAGCAGCGGACAGGGATTTTTCACCGGGGAGCTGTTTTTT.

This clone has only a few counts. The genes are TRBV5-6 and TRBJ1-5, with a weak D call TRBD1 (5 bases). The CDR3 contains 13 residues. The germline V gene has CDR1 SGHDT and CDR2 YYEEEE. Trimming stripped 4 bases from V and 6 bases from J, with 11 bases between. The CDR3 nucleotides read TGTGCCAGCAGCGTGGGGGAGGGTCAGCCCCAGCATTTT. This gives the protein CASSVGEGQPQHF.

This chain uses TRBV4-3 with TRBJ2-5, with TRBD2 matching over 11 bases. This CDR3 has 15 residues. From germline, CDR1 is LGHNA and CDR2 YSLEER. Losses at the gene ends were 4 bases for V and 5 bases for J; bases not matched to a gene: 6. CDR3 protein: CASSPASGGLETQYF. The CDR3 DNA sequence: TGCGCCAGCAGCCCGGCTAGCGGGGGGCTCGAGACCCAGTACTTC.

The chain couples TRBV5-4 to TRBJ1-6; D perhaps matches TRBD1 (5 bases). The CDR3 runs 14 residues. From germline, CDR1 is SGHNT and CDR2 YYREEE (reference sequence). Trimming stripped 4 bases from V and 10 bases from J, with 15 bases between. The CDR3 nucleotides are TGTGCCAGCAGCCTCGGACAAGTAAGCTCACCCCTCCACTTT. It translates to CASSLGQVSSPLHF.

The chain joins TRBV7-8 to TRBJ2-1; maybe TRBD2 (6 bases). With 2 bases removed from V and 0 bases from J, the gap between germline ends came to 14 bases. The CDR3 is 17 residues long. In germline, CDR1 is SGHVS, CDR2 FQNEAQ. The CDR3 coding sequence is TGTGCCAGCAGCTTATTGGTCCGGGACTTCTCCTACAATGAGCAGTTCTTC. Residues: CASSLLVRDFSYNEQFF.

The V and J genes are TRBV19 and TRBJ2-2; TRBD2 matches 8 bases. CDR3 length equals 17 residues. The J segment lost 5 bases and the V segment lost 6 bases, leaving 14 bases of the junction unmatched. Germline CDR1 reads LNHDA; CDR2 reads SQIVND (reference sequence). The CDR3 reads CASSGGASTVGTGELFF. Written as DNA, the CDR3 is TGTGCCAGTAGCGGGGGGGCTAGCACCGTAGGGACCGGGGAGCTGTTTTTT.

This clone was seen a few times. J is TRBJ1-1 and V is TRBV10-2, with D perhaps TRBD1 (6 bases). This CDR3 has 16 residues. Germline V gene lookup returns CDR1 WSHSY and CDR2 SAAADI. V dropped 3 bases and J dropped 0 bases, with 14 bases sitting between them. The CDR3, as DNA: TGCGCCAGCAGTGATCTGGACAGTTCCTTGAACACTGAAGCTTTCTTT. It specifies CASSDLDSSLNTEAFF.